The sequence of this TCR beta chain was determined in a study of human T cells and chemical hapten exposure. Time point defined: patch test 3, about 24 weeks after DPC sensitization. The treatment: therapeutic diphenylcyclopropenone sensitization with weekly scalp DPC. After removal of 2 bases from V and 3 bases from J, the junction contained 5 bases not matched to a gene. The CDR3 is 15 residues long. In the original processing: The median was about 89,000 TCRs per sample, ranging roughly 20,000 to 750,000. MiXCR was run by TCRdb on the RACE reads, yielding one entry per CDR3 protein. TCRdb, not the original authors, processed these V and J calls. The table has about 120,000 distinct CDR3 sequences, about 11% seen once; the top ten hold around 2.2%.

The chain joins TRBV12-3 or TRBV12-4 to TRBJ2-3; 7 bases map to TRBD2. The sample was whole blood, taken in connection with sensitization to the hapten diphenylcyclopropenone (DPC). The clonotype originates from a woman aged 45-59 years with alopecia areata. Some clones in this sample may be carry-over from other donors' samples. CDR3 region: CASSLRAGATDTQYF. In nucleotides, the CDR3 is TGTGCCAGCAGTTTAAGGGCGGGAGCGACAGATACGCAGTATTTT.